This T cell receptor (beta chain) was observed in a study of early T cells in non-severe SARS-CoV-2 infection. In the study overall: Bulk RNA taken from unsorted whole blood was sequenced, leaving chains unpaired. General observations from the study: The matching step, a VDJdb search, favored anti-spike CD8 responses and missed private and CD4 specificities.

cDNA molecules, individually, were tagged with unique molecular identifiers. Each CDR3 protein gets one entry after TCRdb re-called the 5' RACE reads with MiXCR. The table includes under 65,000 distinct CDR3 sequences, 9.5% to 15% detected once. J gave up 1 base and V 3 bases, and 5 bases lay outside the gene matches. Per germline, CDR1 SGHTA and CDR2 FQGTGA. This CDR3 comprises 16 residues. Worth noting for this clonotype: The antigen remains undetermined.

The rearrangement uses TRBV7-3 and TRBJ2-3; 9 bases are a match to TRBD2. This receptor was taken from an adult who was a healthcare worker with PCR-confirmed SARS-CoV-2 infection or an uninfected control (not recorded which). The specimen sequenced was whole blood. CDR3 loop: CASSFLGGGGTDTQYF. For the CDR3, the DNA is TGTGCCAGCAGCTTCCTTGGCGGGGGGGGCACAGATACGCAGTATTTT.